This TCR beta chain emerged from a study of vaccination effects on CD4 cells after COVID-19. General study findings and limits: Among infection- and vaccine-induced clones, marked clonal contraction occurred late after vaccination.

TCRdb's copy holds only in-frame clones and misses some; the assay was immunoSEQ multiplex PCR. The sample has tens of thousands of clones, roughly 73% seen once; the top ten hold 6%. Peptide-pool stimulation followed by sequencing identified expanded antigen-specific CD4+ clonotypes in the ViraFEST assay. Once cultured for roughly ten days, the cells underwent separation to obtain CD4+ T cells. Nucleocapsid antibody tests were negative, and the vaccine recipients had no prior SARS-CoV-2 infection. After about 2 million PBMC were placed in each well, they were cultured with roughly 11 IU/ml IL-2 and around 10 ug/ml peptides. Cultures had half their medium replaced with IL-2 medium on days 3 and 7. Only a few counts were recorded for this clone. What it recognizes is unknown. The CDR3 length is 15 residues. V gave up 3 bases and J gave up 7 bases; unmatched junction bases: 8. CDR1 is SGHNT, CDR2 YYREEE, per germline (reference sequence).

The input for sequencing was CD4+ T cells from PBMCs cultured with HCoV-OC43 spike peptides, taken before COVID-19 vaccination. Specified subset: HCoV-OC43 spike overlapping peptide pool stimulation. The source is a human donor who received a COVID-19 vaccine. The V call is TRBV5-4, the J call TRBJ2-2; 8 bases match TRBD1. The CDR3 loop is CASSSGTGFHGELFF. The DNA of the CDR3 is TGTGCCAGCAGCTCAGGGACAGGTTTTCACGGGGAGCTGTTTTTT.